This TCR beta chain was sequenced for a study of blood T cells in healthy people across ages. Germline V gene data show CDR1 as DFQATT and CDR2 as SNEGSKA (reference sequence). CDR3 length: 13 residues. V lost 1 base and J 6 bases, leaving 12 bases between the germline ends. In this sample, this clonotype turned up many times. Its antigen is unidentified. Every sample had a minimum of 7 million PBMCs isolated. Findings of the study overall: The study found TCR beta diversity correlated strongly with naive T cell percentage. Possibly confounding the expanded clonotype changes was the fact that donor CMV status was unknown.

Sample-barcoded 5' priming and a J-beta primer mix drove a second PCR of about 7 to 12 cycles. A single record per CDR3 protein comes from TCRdb applying MiXCR to the 5' RACE reads. The sample lists some 1.6 million distinct CDR3 sequences, 30% to 35% seen once, with 11% in the top ten. This clonotype was obtained from a woman in her 30s in good health. The sample consisted of blood. The chain carries TRBV20-1 and TRBJ1-2; D may be TRBD1 (5 bases). DNA of the CDR3: TGCAGTGCTAGAGTTCGGGGGTGGGATGGCTACACCTTC. The encoded protein is CSARVRGWDGYTF.